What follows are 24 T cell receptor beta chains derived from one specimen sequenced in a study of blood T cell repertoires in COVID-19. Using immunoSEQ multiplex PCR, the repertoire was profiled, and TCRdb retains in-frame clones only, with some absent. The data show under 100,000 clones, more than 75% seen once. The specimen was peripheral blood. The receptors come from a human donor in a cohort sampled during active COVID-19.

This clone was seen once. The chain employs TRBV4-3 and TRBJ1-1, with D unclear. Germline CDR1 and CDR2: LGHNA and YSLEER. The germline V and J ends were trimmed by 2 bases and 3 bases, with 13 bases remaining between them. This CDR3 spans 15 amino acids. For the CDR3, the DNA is TGCGCCAGCAGCCAATCATCTCTATTGGACACTGAAGCTTTCTTT. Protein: CASSQSSLLDTEAFF.

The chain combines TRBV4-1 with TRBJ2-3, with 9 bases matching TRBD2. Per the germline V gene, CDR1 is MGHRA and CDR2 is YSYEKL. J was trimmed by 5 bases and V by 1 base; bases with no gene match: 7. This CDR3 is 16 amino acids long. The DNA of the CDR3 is TGCGCCAGCAGCCAAGGGCCAGCGGGGGGTGTAGATACGCAGTATTTT. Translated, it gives CASSQGPAGGVDTQYF.

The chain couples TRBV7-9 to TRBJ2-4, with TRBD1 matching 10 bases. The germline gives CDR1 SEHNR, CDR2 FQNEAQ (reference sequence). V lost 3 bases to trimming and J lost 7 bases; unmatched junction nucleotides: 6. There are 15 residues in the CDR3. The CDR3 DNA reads TGTGCCAGCAGCTTGCCCTCGGGACAGGGGAACATTCAGTACTTC. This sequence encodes CASSLPSGQGNIQYF.

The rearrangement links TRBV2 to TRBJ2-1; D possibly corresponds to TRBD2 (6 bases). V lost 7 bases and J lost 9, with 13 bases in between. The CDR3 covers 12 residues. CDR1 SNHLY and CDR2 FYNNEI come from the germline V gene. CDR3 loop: CASILLGGEQFF. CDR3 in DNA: TGTGCCAGCATCCTCCTCGGGGGTGAGCAGTTCTTC.

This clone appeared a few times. CDR3 loop: CASSIRAGEQYF. As DNA, the CDR3 is TGTGCCAGTAGTATCAGGGCGGGAGAGCAGTACTTC. The chain links TRBV19 to TRBJ2-7, with a possible D match to TRBD2 (6 bases). This CDR3 comprises 12 residues. V lost 3 bases, J lost 7 bases, and 10 bases lay in between. Per germline, CDR1 LNHDA and CDR2 SQIVND (reference sequence).

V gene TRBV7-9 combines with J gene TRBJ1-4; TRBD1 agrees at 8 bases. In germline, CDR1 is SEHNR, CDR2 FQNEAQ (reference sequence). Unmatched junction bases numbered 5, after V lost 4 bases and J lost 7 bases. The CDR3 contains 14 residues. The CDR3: CASSSGQGGEKLFF. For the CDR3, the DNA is TGTGCCAGCAGCTCTGGACAGGGAGGTGAAAAACTGTTTTTT.

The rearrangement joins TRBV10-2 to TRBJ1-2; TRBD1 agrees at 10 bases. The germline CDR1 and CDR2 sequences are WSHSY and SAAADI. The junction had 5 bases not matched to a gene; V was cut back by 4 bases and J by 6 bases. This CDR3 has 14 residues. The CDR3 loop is CASSGSGQGDGYTF. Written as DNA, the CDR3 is TGCGCCAGCAGTGGGTCCGGACAGGGGGATGGCTACACCTTC.

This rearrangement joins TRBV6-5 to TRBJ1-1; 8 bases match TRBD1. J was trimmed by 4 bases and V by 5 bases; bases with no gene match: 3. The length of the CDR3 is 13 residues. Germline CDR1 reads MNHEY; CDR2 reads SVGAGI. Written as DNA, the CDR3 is TGTGCCAGCAGTACACAGGGGGGCACTGAAGCTTTCTTT. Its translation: CASSTQGGTEAFF.

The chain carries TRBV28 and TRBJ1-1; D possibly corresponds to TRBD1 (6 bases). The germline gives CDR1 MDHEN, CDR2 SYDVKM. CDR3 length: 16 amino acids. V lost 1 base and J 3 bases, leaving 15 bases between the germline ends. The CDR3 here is CASSLSVRGLDTEAFF. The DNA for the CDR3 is TGTGCCAGCAGTTTATCGGTCAGGGGTTTGGACACTGAAGCTTTCTTT. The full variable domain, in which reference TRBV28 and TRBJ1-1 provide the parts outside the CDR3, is DVKVTQSSRYLVKRTGEKVFLECVQDMDHENMFWYRQDPGLGLRLIYFSYDVKMKEKGDIPEGYSVSREKKERFSLILESASTNQTSMYLCASSLSVRGLDTEAFFGQGTRLTVV.

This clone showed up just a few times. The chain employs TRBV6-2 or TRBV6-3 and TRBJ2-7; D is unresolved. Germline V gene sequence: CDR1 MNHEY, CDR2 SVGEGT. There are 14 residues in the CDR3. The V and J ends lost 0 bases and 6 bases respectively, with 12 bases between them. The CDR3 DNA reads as TGTGCCAGCAGTTACTCGACGGTCTCGGGCGAGCAGTACTTC. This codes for CASSYSTVSGEQYF.

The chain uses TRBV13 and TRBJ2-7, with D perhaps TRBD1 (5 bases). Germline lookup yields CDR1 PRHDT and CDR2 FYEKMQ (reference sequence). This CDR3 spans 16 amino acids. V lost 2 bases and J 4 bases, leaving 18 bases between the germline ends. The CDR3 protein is CASSLSTPVGAYEQYF. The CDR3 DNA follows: TGTGCCAGCAGCTTAAGCACCCCGGTAGGGGCTTACGAGCAGTACTTC.

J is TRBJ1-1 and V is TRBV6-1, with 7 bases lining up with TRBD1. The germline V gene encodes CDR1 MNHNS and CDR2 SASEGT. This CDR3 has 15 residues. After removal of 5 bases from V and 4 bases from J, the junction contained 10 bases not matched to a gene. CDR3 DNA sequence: TGTGCCAGCAGTATCCGAGGGGGCTTGGCCACTGAAGCTTTCTTT. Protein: CASSIRGGLATEAFF.

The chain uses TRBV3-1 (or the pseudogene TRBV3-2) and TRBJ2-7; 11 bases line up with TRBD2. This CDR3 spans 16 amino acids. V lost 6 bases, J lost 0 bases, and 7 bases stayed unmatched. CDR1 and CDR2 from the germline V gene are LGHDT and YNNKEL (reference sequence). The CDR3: CASSRLAGYSSYEQYF. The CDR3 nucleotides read TGTGCCAGCAGTCGACTAGCGGGGTACAGCTCCTACGAGCAGTACTTC.

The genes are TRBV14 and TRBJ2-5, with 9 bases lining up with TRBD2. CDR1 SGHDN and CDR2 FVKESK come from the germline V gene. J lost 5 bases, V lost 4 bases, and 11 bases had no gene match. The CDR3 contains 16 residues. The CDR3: CASSPLERGAWETQYF. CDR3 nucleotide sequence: TGTGCCAGCAGCCCCTTAGAGCGGGGGGCGTGGGAGACCCAGTACTTC.

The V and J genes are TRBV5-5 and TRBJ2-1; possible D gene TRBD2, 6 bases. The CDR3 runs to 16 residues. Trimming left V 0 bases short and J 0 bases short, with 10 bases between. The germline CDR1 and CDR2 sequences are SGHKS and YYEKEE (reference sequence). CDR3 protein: CASSLGLGGSYNEQFF. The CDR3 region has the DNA TGTGCCAGCAGCTTGGGTCTGGGGGGCTCCTACAATGAGCAGTTCTTC.

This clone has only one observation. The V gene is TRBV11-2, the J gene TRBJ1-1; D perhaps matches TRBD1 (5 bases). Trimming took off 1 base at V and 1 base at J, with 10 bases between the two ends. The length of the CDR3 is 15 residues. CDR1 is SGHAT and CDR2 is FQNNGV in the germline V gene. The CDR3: CASSLVAGRNTEAFF. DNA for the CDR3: TGTGCCAGCAGCTTAGTAGCAGGGCGGAACACTGAAGCTTTCTTT.

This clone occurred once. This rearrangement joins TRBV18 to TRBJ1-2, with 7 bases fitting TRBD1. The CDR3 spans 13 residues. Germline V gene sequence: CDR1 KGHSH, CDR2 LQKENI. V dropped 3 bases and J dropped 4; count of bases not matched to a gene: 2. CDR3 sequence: CASSPEGAYGYTF. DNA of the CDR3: TGTGCCAGCTCACCCGAGGGGGCCTATGGCTACACCTTC.

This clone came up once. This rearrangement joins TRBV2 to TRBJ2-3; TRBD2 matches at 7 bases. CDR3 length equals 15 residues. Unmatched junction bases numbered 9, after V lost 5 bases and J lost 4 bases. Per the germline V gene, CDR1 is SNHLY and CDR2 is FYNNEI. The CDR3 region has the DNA TGTGCCAGCAGTACCTCCCGGGCGGGGGCAGATACGCAGTATTTT. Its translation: CASSTSRAGADTQYF.

In nucleotides, the CDR3 is TGTGCCAGCAGCGCTAGGGCGAGGGTAGATGAAAAACTGTTTTTT. It encodes CASSARARVDEKLFF. This chain links TRBV9 with TRBJ1-4; D call uncertain. Trimming took 3 bases from V and 6 from J, leaving 15 bases between them. The CDR3 totals 15 residues. From germline, CDR1 is SGDLS and CDR2 YYNGEE.

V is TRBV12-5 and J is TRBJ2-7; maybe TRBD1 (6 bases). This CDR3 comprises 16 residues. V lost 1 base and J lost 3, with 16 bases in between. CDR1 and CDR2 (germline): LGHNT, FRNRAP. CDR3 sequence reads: CASGLAGQKRDYEQYF. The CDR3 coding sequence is TGTGCTAGTGGTTTGGCGGGACAAAAGCGCGACTACGAGCAGTACTTC.

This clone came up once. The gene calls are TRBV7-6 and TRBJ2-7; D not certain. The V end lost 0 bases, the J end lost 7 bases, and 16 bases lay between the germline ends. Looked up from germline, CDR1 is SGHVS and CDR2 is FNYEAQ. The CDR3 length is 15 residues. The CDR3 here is CASSLATSGLREQYF. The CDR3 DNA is TGTGCCAGCAGCTTAGCAACATCGGGTCTGCGGGAGCAGTACTTC.

The CDR3 DNA reads TGTGCCATCAGTAGGAGCGGGGGGTACAATGAGCAGTTCTTC. Protein sequence: CAISRSGGYNEQFF. J is TRBJ2-1 and V is TRBV10-3, with TRBD2 matching over 9 bases. The CDR3 has 14 residues. V shed 5 bases, J shed 4 bases, and the junction held 3 bases outside the gene matches. Per the germline V gene, CDR1 is ENHRY and CDR2 is SYGVKD.

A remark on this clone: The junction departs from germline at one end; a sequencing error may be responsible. CDR3 bases: TGTGCCAGCAGTAGAGGGACAGGGGGAAGCACCATATATTTT. This codes for CASSRGTGGSTIYF. The gene calls are TRBV6-5 and TRBJ1-3; 11 nucleotides match TRBD1. This CDR3 has 14 amino acids. The germline V gene has CDR1 MNHEY and CDR2 SVGAGI.

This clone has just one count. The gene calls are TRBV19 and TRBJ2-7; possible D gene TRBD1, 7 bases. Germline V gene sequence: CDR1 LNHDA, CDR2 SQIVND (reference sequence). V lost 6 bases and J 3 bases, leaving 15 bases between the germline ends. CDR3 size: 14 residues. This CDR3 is CASSGGQHNYEQYF. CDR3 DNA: TGTGCCAGTAGCGGGGGACAGCATAACTACGAGCAGTACTTC.